Listed below are T cell receptor beta chains from one sample, sequenced in a study of cytomegalovirus exposure and HLA in healthy donors. Profiled with immunoSEQ multiplex PCR; TCRdb holds only in-frame clones, not every one. The table lists over 150,000 clones, around 79% of them singletons. The sequencing sample was made of PBMCs. The receptors stem from a man aged 25 to 40 in good health and CMV-seropositive. Each CDR3 is given with its conserved first and last residue.

v_call: TRBV2; j_call: TRBJ2-2; cdr3_aa: CASSVRGTGELFF
v_call: TRBV7-2; j_call: TRBJ2-5; cdr3_aa: CASSRGIQETQYF
v_call: TRBV4-1; j_call: TRBJ1-1; cdr3_aa: CASSRLDWNTEAFF
v_call: TRBV6-5; j_call: TRBJ1-2; cdr3_aa: CASSEGHPPGYTF
v_call: TRBV29-1; j_call: TRBJ2-2; cdr3_aa: CSVGGLAARKTGELFF
v_call: TRBV5-1; j_call: TRBJ1-2; cdr3_aa: CASSLQGENGYTF
v_call: TRBV15; j_call: TRBJ1-5; cdr3_aa: CATSTQDNQPQHF
v_call: TRBV19; j_call: TRBJ1-1; cdr3_aa: CATLQGLRGEAFF
v_call: TRBV27; j_call: TRBJ2-7; cdr3_aa: CASSSGQAWEQYF
v_call: TRBV5-1; j_call: TRBJ2-1; cdr3_aa: CASSFSGGLYNEQFF
v_call: TRBV30; j_call: TRBJ2-1; cdr3_aa: CAWGRGSDNEQFF
v_call: TRBV6-5; j_call: TRBJ1-2; cdr3_aa: CASSQDRGLNYGYTF
v_call: TRBV20-1; j_call: TRBJ2-1; cdr3_aa: CSARDPRDQFF
v_call: TRBV5-6; j_call: TRBJ2-3; cdr3_aa: CASSLGLAGVKTSTDTQYF
v_call: TRBV28; j_call: TRBJ2-3; cdr3_aa: CASSPTGGSSTDTQYF
v_call: TRBV7-9; j_call: TRBJ1-5; cdr3_aa: CASSLGVGTKSNQPQHF
v_call: TRBV18; j_call: TRBJ2-1; cdr3_aa: CASRPSSYNEQFF
v_call: TRBV28; j_call: TRBJ1-2; cdr3_aa: CASSVIPHLSYTF
v_call: TRBV27; j_call: TRBJ2-1; cdr3_aa: CASRESGNSYNEQFF
v_call: TRBV19; j_call: TRBJ1-1; cdr3_aa: CASSTQGRLTEAFF
v_call: TRBV15; j_call: TRBJ1-1; cdr3_aa: CASKRESENTEAFF
v_call: TRBV28; j_call: TRBJ2-7; cdr3_aa: CASSLGLGTSGRFGYEQYF
v_call: TRBV30; j_call: TRBJ2-1; cdr3_aa: CAWSMLAGNEQFF
v_call: TRBV27; j_call: TRBJ2-3; cdr3_aa: CASSFLLTLGTVDTQYF
v_call: TRBV28; j_call: TRBJ2-3; cdr3_aa: CASYRGEQGTQYF
v_call: TRBV7-6; j_call: TRBJ2-2; cdr3_aa: CASSHEGGTGELFF
v_call: TRBV29-1; j_call: TRBJ1-5; cdr3_aa: CSVRGNTVDQPQHF
v_call: TRBV28; j_call: TRBJ2-7; cdr3_aa: CASSYPVGGVLAAYEQYF
v_call: TRBV28; j_call: TRBJ1-1; cdr3_aa: CASSSIRGNTEAFF
v_call: TRBV4-3; j_call: TRBJ1-2; cdr3_aa: CASSQVPTTGTGANYGYTF
v_call: TRBV7-2; j_call: TRBJ1-2; cdr3_aa: CASSQRSGGGYGYTF
v_call: TRBV11-2; j_call: TRBJ2-5; cdr3_aa: CASSLGQMKTQYF
v_call: TRBV5-4; j_call: TRBJ2-3; cdr3_aa: CASSPWTGADTDTQYF
v_call: TRBV2; j_call: TRBJ1-1; cdr3_aa: CASRTGPEAFF
v_call: TRBV10-3; j_call: TRBJ1-6; cdr3_aa: CAISESRSTDSSPLHF
v_call: TRBV7-8; j_call: TRBJ1-1; cdr3_aa: CASILYGSSNTEAFF
v_call: TRBV5-6; j_call: TRBJ2-5; cdr3_aa: CASRNHGTAYQETQYF
v_call: TRBV11-2; j_call: TRBJ2-1; cdr3_aa: CASSEGLANEQFF
v_call: TRBV5-6; j_call: TRBJ1-1; cdr3_aa: CASSLEGGWTEAFF
v_call: TRBV7-9; j_call: TRBJ1-2; cdr3_aa: CASSPTGNYGYTF
v_call: TRBV10-3; j_call: TRBJ2-2; cdr3_aa: CDPEYTGELFF
v_call: TRBV6-5; j_call: TRBJ2-2; cdr3_aa: CASSKGHSQGGELFF
v_call: TRBV6-5; j_call: TRBJ1-1; cdr3_aa: CASTKQGMNTEAFF
v_call: TRBV27; j_call: TRBJ2-7; cdr3_aa: CASSFRRGGGLAGPSTLVQYF
v_call: TRBV28; j_call: TRBJ1-2; cdr3_aa: CASSFLGTGLNYGYTF